Listed below are T cell receptor beta chains from one sample, sequenced in a study of T cells in Graves' hyperthyroidism and ophthalmopathy. MiXCR was run by TCRdb on the multiplex PCR reads, yielding one entry per CDR3 protein. The repertoire holds more than 50,000 distinct CDR3 sequences, with about 49% as singletons. Material for sequencing was blood. These receptors were collected from a woman aged 30 to 39 with Graves' ophthalmopathy. Each CDR3 is given with its conserved first and last residue. Each record gives: J gene, clone size, D gene, V gene, CDR3 protein, CDR3 DNA. D genes are given only for firm matches. Size tells how often a clone was seen (once, few, many) or the class of an expanded clone, and some rows leave it out.

J: TRBJ1-4; size: many; D: NA; V: TRBV19; CDR3: CASSPWTQSEKLFF; DNA: TGTGCCAGTAGTCCATGGACCCAATCTGAAAAACTGTTTTTT
J: TRBJ2-2; size: NA; D: NA; V: TRBV19; CDR3: CASSDGSNTGELVF; DNA: TGTGCCAGTAGTGACGGGAGCAACACTGGGGAGCTGGTTTTT
J: TRBJ2-3; size: many; D: NA; V: TRBV12-3/TRBV12-4; CDR3: CASSPGDTQYF; DNA: TGTGCCAGCAGTCCTGGGGATACGCAGTATTTT
J: TRBJ1-6; size: medium-sized; D: NA; V: TRBV2; CDR3: CASMASDNSPLHF; DNA: TGTGCCAGCATGGCTAGCGATAATTCACCCCTCCACTTT
J: TRBJ1-2; size: NA; D: TRBD1; V: TRBV9; CDR3: CASSVGTGANNGYTF; DNA: TGTGCCAGCAGCGTGGGGACAGGGGCCAACAATGGCTACACCTTC
J: TRBJ1-2; size: NA; D: NA; V: TRBV4-1; CDR3: CASSQDPGQSWGYTF; DNA: TGCGCCAGCAGCCAAGACCCAGGACAGTCCTGGGGCTACACCTTC
J: TRBJ2-1; size: NA; D: NA; V: TRBV7-8; CDR3: CASSSRESYNAQFF; DNA: TGTGCCAGCAGCTCCAGGGAAAGTTACAATGCGCAGTTCTTC
J: TRBJ2-7; size: NA; D: NA; V: TRBV9; CDR3: CASSVADGYEQYF; DNA: TGTGCCAGCAGCGTAGCGGATGGCTACGAGCAGTACTTC
J: TRBJ2-1; size: NA; D: TRBD2; V: TRBV2; CDR3: CAISLAGADEQFF; DNA: TGTGCCATATCACTAGCGGGAGCGGATGAGCAGTTCTTC
J: TRBJ1-5; size: many; D: TRBD1; V: TRBV19; CDR3: CASSPQGGVRNQPQHF; DNA: TGTGCCAGTAGTCCACAGGGGGGAGTACGCAACCAGCCCCAGCATTTT
J: TRBJ1-2; size: NA; D: TRBD1; V: TRBV19; CDR3: CASSIVDRVQHGYTF; DNA: TGTGCCAGTAGTATAGTCGACAGGGTTCAGCATGGCTACACCTTC
J: TRBJ2-7; size: NA; D: NA; V: TRBV10-2; CDR3: CASSDPRYNEQYF; DNA: TGCGCCAGCAGTGACCCTAGGTACAATGAGCAGTACTTC
J: TRBJ2-1; size: few; D: TRBD1; V: TRBV27; CDR3: CASSGRQGLGEQFF; DNA: TGTGCCAGCAGTGGACGACAGGGTTTGGGTGAGCAGTTCTTC
J: TRBJ2-7; size: NA; D: TRBD2; V: TRBV20-1; CDR3: CSATLGLATYEQYF; DNA: TGCAGTGCTACATTGGGACTAGCGACCTACGAGCAGTACTTC
J: TRBJ1-6; size: many; D: TRBD1; V: TRBV2; CDR3: CASSQPSPWTGYNSPLHF; DNA: TGTGCCAGCAGTCAGCCCTCCCCCTGGACAGGCTATAATTCACCCCTCCACTTT
J: TRBJ2-7; size: many; D: NA; V: TRBV5-5; CDR3: CASSTDSYEQYF; DNA: TGTGCCAGCAGCACCGACTCCTACGAGCAGTACTTC
J: TRBJ2-1; size: NA; D: TRBD2; V: TRBV29-1; CDR3: CSVKGLAGYNEQFF; DNA: TGCAGCGTTAAAGGACTAGCGGGGTACAATGAGCAGTTCTTC
J: TRBJ1-1; size: NA; D: TRBD1; V: TRBV5-1; CDR3: CASSFQQGQRTEAFF; DNA: TGCGCCAGCAGCTTTCAACAGGGGCAGCGAACTGAAGCTTTCTTT
J: TRBJ2-1; size: once; D: NA; V: TRBV9; CDR3: CASSILVWRASYNEPFF; DNA: TGTGCCAGCAGCATCTTGGTCTGGCGGGCCTCCTACAATGAGCCGTTCTTC
J: TRBJ2-3; size: many; D: NA; V: TRBV7-9; CDR3: CASSPGDYSGTDTQYF; DNA: TGTGCCAGCAGCCCGGGGGATTATAGCGGCACAGATACGCAGTATTTT
J: TRBJ1-4; size: NA; D: NA; V: TRBV11-2; CDR3: CASSLAGNEKLFF; DNA: TGTGCCAGCAGCTTAGCCGGCAATGAAAAACTGTTTTTT
J: TRBJ2-5; size: many; D: TRBD2; V: TRBV27; CDR3: CASSESPGGETQYF; DNA: TGTGCCAGCAGTGAATCTCCGGGGGGGGAGACCCAGTACTTC
J: TRBJ2-1; size: NA; D: TRBD2; V: TRBV20-1; CDR3: CSAKTPGASGSKEKFF; DNA: TGCAGTGCTAAAACCCCCGGGGCTAGCGGGAGTAAGGAGAAGTTCTTC
J: TRBJ1-4; size: many; D: TRBD1; V: TRBV28; CDR3: CASSSPGTGSEKLFF; DNA: TGTGCCAGCAGTTCCCCCGGGACAGGGAGTGAAAAACTGTTTTTT
J: TRBJ2-3; size: many; D: NA; V: TRBV7-3; CDR3: CASKEGSGGNAQYF; DNA: TGTGCCAGCAAGGAGGGCAGCGGCGGGAATGCGCAGTATTTT
J: TRBJ1-5; size: NA; D: NA; V: TRBV5-8; CDR3: CASSLRPQHF; DNA: TGTGCCAGCAGCTTAAGGCCCCAGCATTTT
J: TRBJ1-1; size: many; D: TRBD1; V: TRBV7-9; CDR3: CASSRGQGDTEAFF; DNA: TGTGCCAGCTCAAGGGGACAGGGCGACACTGAAGCTTTCTTT
J: TRBJ2-5; size: NA; D: NA; V: TRBV11-1; CDR3: CASSTQGTETQSF; DNA: TGTGCCAGCAGTACACAGGGTACAGAGACCCAGTCCTTC
J: TRBJ2-7; size: NA; D: TRBD1; V: TRBV7-8; CDR3: CASSPRTGGNEQYF; DNA: TGTGCCAGCAGCCCCCGGACAGGGGGCAACGAGCAGTACTTC
J: TRBJ2-1; size: NA; D: NA; V: TRBV7-8; CDR3: CASSLVGQAGQYNEQFF; DNA: TGTGCCAGCAGCTTAGTGGGACAAGCAGGACAGTACAATGAGCAGTTCTTC
J: TRBJ2-5; size: NA; D: NA; V: TRBV6-5; CDR3: CASSPGPWRTQYF; DNA: TGTGCCAGCAGTCCAGGGCCATGGCGGACCCAGTACTTC
J: TRBJ1-4; size: many; D: NA; V: TRBV5-1; CDR3: CASSSRQFSNEKLFF; DNA: TGCGCCAGCAGCTCCAGACAGTTCTCCAATGAAAAACTGTTTTTT
J: TRBJ2-7; size: many; D: TRBD2; V: TRBV6-1; CDR3: CASSGISGRAAKQYF; DNA: TGTGCCAGCAGTGGCATTAGCGGGAGGGCGGCAAAACAGTACTTC
J: TRBJ1-5; size: NA; D: NA; V: TRBV19; CDR3: CASRNRAQVYSNQPQHF; DNA: TGTGCCAGTAGGAACAGGGCCCAAGTCTATAGCAATCAGCCCCAGCATTTT
J: TRBJ1-6; size: NA; D: NA; V: TRBV7-4; CDR3: CASSSNPRGGASSPLHF; DNA: TGTGCCAGCAGCTCCAACCCCAGAGGGGGGGCGAGTTCACCCCTCCACTTT
J: TRBJ2-2; size: NA; D: TRBD1; V: TRBV14; CDR3: CASSPGFDRAGELFF; DNA: TGTGCCAGCTCACCAGGGTTCGACAGGGCCGGGGAGCTGTTTTTT
J: TRBJ2-6; size: NA; D: TRBD1; V: TRBV20-1; CDR3: CSVRVDRGPGANVLTF; DNA: TGCAGTGTCAGGGTCGACAGGGGCCCTGGGGCCAACGTCCTGACTTTC
J: TRBJ2-1; size: NA; D: TRBD2; V: TRBV7-8; CDR3: CASRPLAGGPADYNEQFF; DNA: TGTGCCAGCAGGCCGTTAGCGGGAGGCCCTGCCGACTACAATGAGCAGTTCTTC
J: TRBJ2-3; size: many; D: TRBD2; V: TRBV6-5; CDR3: CASSYALGLSDTQYF; DNA: TGTGCCAGCAGTTACGCCTTGGGACTATCAGATACGCAGTATTTT
J: TRBJ2-7; size: many; D: TRBD1; V: TRBV20-1; CDR3: CSEEGQGLYEQYF; DNA: TGCAGTGAAGAGGGACAGGGATTATACGAGCAGTACTTC
J: TRBJ1-4; size: once; D: NA; V: TRBV20-1; CDR3: CSAKRLAGFNEKLFF; DNA: TGCAGTGCTAAACGACTAGCGGGTTTTAATGAAAAACTGTTTTTT
J: TRBJ2-7; size: many; D: TRBD1; V: TRBV28; CDR3: CASSFQDRGVHEQYF; DNA: TGTGCCAGCAGTTTCCAGGACAGGGGGGTTCACGAGCAGTACTTC
J: TRBJ1-1; size: NA; D: NA; V: TRBV7-2; CDR3: CASSLRLAGAFF; DNA: TGTGCCAGCAGCTTAAGGTTAGCGGGAGCTTTCTTT
J: TRBJ1-6; size: NA; D: TRBD1; V: TRBV19; CDR3: CASSRQGSSSPLHF; DNA: TGTGCCAGTAGTCGACAGGGGTCGAGTTCACCCCTCCACTTT
J: TRBJ1-5; size: many; D: NA; V: TRBV7-9; CDR3: CASSLQGQPQHF; DNA: TGTGCCAGCAGCCTCCAAGGACAGCCCCAGCATTTT
J: TRBJ1-1; size: NA; D: NA; V: TRBV10-3; CDR3: CAISESRTEAFF; DNA: TGTGCCATCAGTGAGTCTAGGACTGAAGCTTTCTTT
J: TRBJ2-1; size: NA; D: TRBD2; V: TRBV10-3; CDR3: CAIRGLAGVNEQFF; DNA: TGTGCCATCAGGGGCCTAGCGGGAGTCAATGAGCAGTTCTTC
J: TRBJ1-2; size: NA; D: TRBD1; V: TRBV29-1; CDR3: CSVAGGTGWDGYTF; DNA: TGCAGCGTTGCTGGGGGGACAGGGTGGGATGGCTACACCTTC
J: TRBJ1-2; size: few; D: NA; V: TRBV30; CDR3: CAWTAGTPFLGYTF; DNA: TGTGCCTGGACTGCCGGGACACCTTTTCTTGGCTACACCTTC
J: TRBJ1-6; size: once; D: TRBD1; V: TRBV19; CDR3: CASSFRGSSYNSPLHF; DNA: TGTGCCAGTAGTTTCAGGGGGAGCTCCTATAATTCACCCCTCCACTTT
J: TRBJ1-5; size: many; D: NA; V: TRBV13; CDR3: CASSLQGLEPQHF; DNA: TGTGCCAGCAGCCTTCAGGGTTTAGAGCCCCAGCATTTT
J: TRBJ2-3; size: many; D: NA; V: TRBV28; CDR3: CASSLLGGTDTQYF; DNA: TGTGCCAGCAGTTTATTGGGGGGAACAGATACGCAGTATTTT
J: TRBJ2-7; size: NA; D: TRBD2; V: TRBV7-2; CDR3: CASSLVAGGPAYEQYF; DNA: TGTGCCAGCAGCTTAGTAGCGGGAGGGCCAGCCTACGAGCAGTACTTC
J: TRBJ2-3; size: NA; D: NA; V: TRBV7-9; CDR3: CASSPDPGGTNEQYF; DNA: TGTGCCAGCAGCCCAGACCCTGGCGGCACGAATGAGCAGTATTTT
J: TRBJ2-7; size: many; D: NA; V: TRBV5-8; CDR3: CARPGASWDEQYF; DNA: TGTGCCAGACCTGGGGCTAGCTGGGACGAGCAGTACTTC
J: TRBJ1-1; size: NA; D: NA; V: TRBV29-1; CDR3: CSVGTTEMVTEAFF; DNA: TGCAGCGTTGGCACAACAGAGATGGTCACTGAAGCTTTCTTT
J: TRBJ2-3; size: NA; D: TRBD2; V: TRBV2; CDR3: CASGTSGWNWSTDTQYF; DNA: TGTGCCAGCGGAACTAGCGGGTGGAATTGGAGCACAGATACGCAGTATTTT
J: TRBJ2-7; size: NA; D: NA; V: TRBV9; CDR3: CASSIASESSYEQYF; DNA: TGTGCCAGCAGCATAGCCAGCGAGAGCTCCTACGAGCAGTACTTC
J: TRBJ2-7; size: many; D: NA; V: TRBV5-4; CDR3: CASSLTGQGEQYF; DNA: TGTGCCAGCAGCTTAACAGGGCAGGGCGAGCAGTACTTC